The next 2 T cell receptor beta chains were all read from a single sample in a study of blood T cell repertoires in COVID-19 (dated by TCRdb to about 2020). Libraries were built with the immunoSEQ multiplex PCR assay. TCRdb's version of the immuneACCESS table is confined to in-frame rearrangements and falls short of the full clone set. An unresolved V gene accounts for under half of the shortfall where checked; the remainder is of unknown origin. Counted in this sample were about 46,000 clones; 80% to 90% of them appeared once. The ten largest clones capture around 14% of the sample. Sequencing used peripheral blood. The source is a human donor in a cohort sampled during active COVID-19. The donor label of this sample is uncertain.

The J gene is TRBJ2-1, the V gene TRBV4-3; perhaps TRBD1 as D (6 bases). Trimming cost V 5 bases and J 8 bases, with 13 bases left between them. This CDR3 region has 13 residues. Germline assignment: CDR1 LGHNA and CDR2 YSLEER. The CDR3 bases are TGCGCCAGCAGCTCGGACAGATGGGATGAGCAGTTCTTC. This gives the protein CASSSDRWDEQFF.

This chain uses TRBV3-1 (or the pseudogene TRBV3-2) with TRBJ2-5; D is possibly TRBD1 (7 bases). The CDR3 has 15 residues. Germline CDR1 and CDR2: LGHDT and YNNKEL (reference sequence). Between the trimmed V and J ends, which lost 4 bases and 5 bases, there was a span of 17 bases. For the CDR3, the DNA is TGTGCCAGCAGCCCCAGGGGGGAATTGGGGGAGACCCAGTACTTC. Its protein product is CASSPRGELGETQYF.